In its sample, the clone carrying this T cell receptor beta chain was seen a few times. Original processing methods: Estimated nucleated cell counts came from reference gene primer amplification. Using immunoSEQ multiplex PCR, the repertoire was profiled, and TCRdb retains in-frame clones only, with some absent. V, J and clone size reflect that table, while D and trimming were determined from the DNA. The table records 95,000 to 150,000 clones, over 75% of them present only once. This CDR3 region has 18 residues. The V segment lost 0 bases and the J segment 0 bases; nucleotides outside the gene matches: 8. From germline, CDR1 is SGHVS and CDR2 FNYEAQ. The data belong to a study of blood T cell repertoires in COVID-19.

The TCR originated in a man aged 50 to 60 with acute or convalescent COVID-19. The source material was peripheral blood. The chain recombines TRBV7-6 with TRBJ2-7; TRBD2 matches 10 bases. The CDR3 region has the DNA TGTGCCAGCAGCTTAGCGCGGGCTAGCGGGAGTTTCTCCTACGAGCAGTACTTC. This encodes CASSLARASGSFSYEQYF.